This T cell receptor (beta chain) was captured by sequencing in a study of blood T cells in healthy people across ages. Comment on this clonotype: Antigen specificity is unknown. A read error may produce the germline difference seen at one junction end.

For the second PCR, which ran for roughly 6 to 12 cycles, a sample-barcoded 5' primer and a J-beta primer mix were used. TCRdb recomputed calls from the 5' RACE reads with MiXCR, one row per CDR3 protein. Of approximately 2,000,000 distinct CDR3 sequences listed, 39% are singletons. Whole-study results and caveats: More naive CD4+ cells and higher diversity were found in long-lived than in aged donors.

Germline V lookup: CDR1 MGHRA, CDR2 YSYEKL. This CDR3 has 15 residues. The V gene is TRBV4-1, the J gene TRBJ1-3, with unresolved D. This TCR derives from a human donor in good health. The sample taken for sequencing was blood. The DNA for the CDR3 is TGCACCAGCAGCCGAACGCGGGACTCTGGAAACACCATATATTTT. Translation: CTSSRTRDSGNTIYF.